The following is a T cell receptor beta chain sequence with its context. The antigen remains unidentified. Compared with germline, one end of the junction differs, possibly owing to a read error. Some clones are missing from TCRdb's copy, which holds only in-frame ones; the method was immunoSEQ multiplex PCR. The data show around 980,000 clones, about four fifths seen once. Germline CDR1 and CDR2: SEHNR and FQNEAQ (reference sequence). This CDR3 contains 17 residues. These data are taken from a study of shared clonotypes between healthy human individuals. Study-level background: Researchers drew samples from a couple of women and three men aged 18 to 49.

Study outcomes and limitations: The four-donor shared clonotypes exceeded non-shared clonotypes in generation probability, with non-shared ones scoring lower. Clonotype sharing across a few donors was observed for about 5.5% of naive CD4 clonotypes. With few donors, the genetic and exposure-history diversity represented was limited.

The chain links TRBV7-9 to TRBJ1-4; D call uncertain. The sequence derives from a man younger than 30 in good health. Some clones in this sample may be carry-over from other donors' samples. Specimen: memory CD4+ T cells from PBMCs. Subset noted: CD45RA-negative fraction. The CDR3 DNA reads TGTGTCAGCAGCTTTTTCCCAGCTCGGCAGTCTAATGAAAAACTGTTTTTT. It is translated as CVSSFFPARQSNEKLFF. The complete variable domain, with remaining parts taken from reference TRBV7-9 and TRBJ1-4, reads DTGVSQNPRHKITKRGQNVTFRCDPISEHNRLYWYRQTLGQGPEFLTYFQNEAQLEKSRLLSDRFSAERPKGSFSTLEIQRTEQGDSAMYLCVSSFFPARQSNEKLFFGSGTQLSVL.